This T cell receptor beta chain was captured by sequencing in a study of T-cell reconstitution after alpha-beta-depleted transplantation in children. Germline CDR1 is SGHRS and CDR2 is YFSETQ. With 5 bases clipped from V and 5 bases from J, the junction kept 7 bases outside the gene matches. The length of the CDR3 is 15 residues. This clonotype was found many times. Preparation of the TCRbeta library involved a method that used unique molecular identifiers. MiXCR was run by TCRdb on the PCR reads, yielding one entry per CDR3 protein. The data show 400,000 to 500,000 distinct CDR3 sequences, approximately 11% seen once.

The material was PBMCs from the stem cell graft donor, obtained from the stem cell graft. The chain is built from TRBV5-1 and TRBJ2-5, with 12 nucleotides matching TRBD2. This receptor was identified in a human donor who donated a stem cell graft to a child with acute myeloid leukemia. CDR3 region: CASSSSGRAGETQYF. DNA for the CDR3: TGCGCCAGCAGTTCTAGCGGGAGGGCAGGGGAGACCCAGTACTTC. Full variable domain (rest looked up from reference TRBV5-1 and TRBJ2-5): KAGVTQTPRYLIKTRGQQVTLSCSPISGHRSVSWYQQTPGQGLQFLFEYFSETQRNKGNFPGRFSGRQFSNSRSEMNVSTLELGDSALYLCASSSSGRAGETQYFGPGTRLLVL.